This T cell receptor (beta chain) was obtained from a study of cytomegalovirus exposure and HLA in healthy donors. At the level of the study: Early release data held some 80 million unique TCRs from HLA-typed donors. Overall study results and limits: The study put 150 to 200 TCR beta chains on its list as cytomegalovirus-associated.

Worth noting for this clone: Its specificity is not known.

The V segment lost 3 bases and the J segment 4 bases; nucleotides outside the gene matches: 7. This CDR3 contains 16 residues. Germline values: CDR1 LNHDA, CDR2 SQIVND (reference sequence). 13 Jbeta primers and 60 Vbeta primers were used for the PCR. Assay: immunoSEQ multiplex PCR; the TCRdb copy retains only in-frame clones and omits some. The sample records approximately 160,000 clones, over 60% being singletons. The receptor was isolated from a woman in her twenties or thirties in good health and CMV-seronegative. The chain has TRBV19 and TRBJ1-5; 9 nucleotides agree with TRBD1. The sample comprised PBMCs. In DNA, the CDR3 is TGTGCCAGTAGTATGGGGGGACAGGGACGGAATCAGCCCCAGCATTTT. Translated, it gives CASSMGGQGRNQPQHF.